The 20 T cell receptor beta chains reported below all come from one sample, sequenced in a study of blood T cell repertoires in COVID-19 (TCRdb year 2020). The receptor library was made with the immunoSEQ multiplex PCR assay. Imported from immuneACCESS, the table was reduced by TCRdb to in-frame sequences with V and J called. These copies leave out some clones; in studies compared against another copy, an unresolved V gene accounts for under half, and the cause of the remainder is not known. The sample yields some 94,000 clones; roughly 84% were counted once. Of the sample, roughly 2.1% falls within the top ten clones. Specimen: peripheral blood. Receptors were obtained from a man between 65 and 85 years old with active or convalescent COVID-19.

This clone came up a few times. The rearrangement links TRBV27 to TRBJ2-7; D might be TRBD2 (5 bases). This CDR3 spans 15 amino acids. CDR1 and CDR2 (germline): MNHEY, SMNVEV (reference sequence). The ends were cut back, 6 bases at V and 7 bases at J, with 22 bases in the middle. The CDR3 here is CASRLVGDRSGEQYF. The CDR3 DNA reads TGTGCCAGCAGACTCGTCGGGGATCGATCGGGGGAGCAGTACTTC.

The chain is built from TRBV2 and TRBJ2-5, with D tentatively TRBD1 (7 bases). V was clipped by 6 bases and J by 5 bases, with 10 bases between them. The germline CDR1 and CDR2 sequences are SNHLY and FYNNEI. The CDR3 covers 12 residues. CDR3 residues: CASRQGRETQYF. CDR3 sequence (DNA): TGTGCCAGCAGACAGGGGAGGGAGACCCAGTACTTC.

The chain couples TRBV7-2 to TRBJ1-3, with 7 bases identical to TRBD1. The CDR3 has 15 amino acids. V was clipped by 3 bases and J by 3 bases; unmatched bases: 5. CDR1 SGHTA and CDR2 FQGNSA come from the germline V gene. The CDR3, as DNA: TGTGCCAGCAGCTTGCAACAGGGGAATGGAAACACCATATATTTT. Protein product: CASSLQQGNGNTIYF. Drawing the rest from reference TRBV7-2 and TRBJ1-3, the complete variable domain is GAGVSQSPSNKVTEKGKDVELRCDPISGHTALYWYRQSLGQGLEFLIYFQGNSAPDKSGLPSDRFSAERTGGSVSTLTIQRTQQEDSAVYLCASSLQQGNGNTIYFGEGSWLTVV.

V and J are TRBV7-2 and TRBJ2-5, with 9 bases fitting TRBD1. J was trimmed by 3 bases and V by 8 bases; bases with no gene match: 7. Germline V lookup: CDR1 SGHTA, CDR2 FQGNSA. The CDR3 is 14 amino acids. The CDR3 loop is CASDRGAGKETQYF. The CDR3, as DNA: TGTGCCAGCGACAGGGGGGCGGGGAAAGAGACCCAGTACTTC.

The chain couples TRBV28 to TRBJ1-1; the D is unclear. Trimming shortened V by 2 bases and J by 10 bases, and 11 bases separated the two germline ends. Germline loops: CDR1 MDHEN, CDR2 SYDVKM. The CDR3 runs to 12 residues. The CDR3 spells CASSLKQVGAFF. CDR3 nucleotides: TGTGCCAGCAGTTTAAAGCAGGTCGGAGCTTTCTTT. The variable domain in full, with the rest retrieved from reference TRBV28 and TRBJ1-1, is DVKVTQSSRYLVKRTGEKVFLECVQDMDHENMFWYRQDPGLGLRLIYFSYDVKMKEKGDIPEGYSVSREKKERFSLILESASTNQTSMYLCASSLKQVGAFFGQGTRLTVV.

CDR3 residues: CASNIQGGNTEAFF. The CDR3 DNA reads TGTGCCAGCAATATACAGGGGGGAAACACTGAAGCTTTCTTT. The V call is TRBV6-5, the J call TRBJ1-1, with 8 bases lining up with TRBD1. The CDR3 runs to 14 residues. V lost 7 bases to trimming and J lost 2 bases; unmatched junction nucleotides: 6. The germline V gene encodes CDR1 MNHEY and CDR2 SVGAGI.

The chain has TRBV30 and TRBJ1-4; 9 positions agree with TRBD1. After removal of 3 bases from V and 17 bases from J, the junction contained 16 bases not matched to a gene. Germline lookup yields CDR1 GTSNPN and CDR2 SVGIG (reference sequence). CDR3 length equals 14 residues. CDR3 coding DNA: TGTGCCTGGAGCAACCGGGACAGGGATCCCCCCTTTTTTTTT. It is translated as CAWSNRDRDPPFFF. Full variable domain (missing parts from reference TRBV30 and TRBJ1-4): SQTIHQWPATLVQPVGSPLSLECTVEGTSNPNLYWYRQAAGRGLQLLFYSVGIGQISSEVPQNLSASRPQDRQFILSSKKLLLSDSGFYLCAWSNRDRDPPFFFGSGTQLSVL.

The chain couples TRBV6-5 to TRBJ2-1, with D possibly matching TRBD2 (6 bases). The V end lost 5 bases, the J end lost 9 bases, and 11 bases lay between the germline ends. The V gene's germline CDR1 is MNHEY and CDR2 SVGAGI. The CDR3 has 12 amino acids. The DNA of the CDR3 is TGTGCCAGCAGTCCTCGGGGGTCTGAGCAGTTCTTC. It codes for CASSPRGSEQFF.

The V call is TRBV30, the J call TRBJ2-4; tentatively, D is TRBD1 (6 bases). CDR3 length: 16 amino acids. Trimming stripped 2 bases from V and 6 bases from J, with 20 bases between. The germline V gene has CDR1 GTSNPN and CDR2 SVGIG (reference sequence). The CDR3, as DNA: TGTGCCTGGAGTTTAGCCGGGACAATGGGTATAAACATTCAGTACTTC. It yields the protein CAWSLAGTMGINIQYF.

The gene calls are TRBV4-1 and TRBJ1-2; 7 positions match TRBD1. The V and J ends lost 4 bases and 6 bases, in that order; junction bases with no gene match: 11. This CDR3 has 15 residues. Germline V gene data show CDR1 as MGHRA and CDR2 as YSYEKL. The CDR3 region is CASSPQYKQGDGYTF. The DNA of the CDR3 is TGCGCCAGCAGCCCCCAGTATAAGCAGGGGGATGGCTACACCTTC.

V gene TRBV18 combines with J gene TRBJ2-1; 10 bases line up with TRBD1. After removal of 2 bases from V and 7 bases from J, the junction contained 5 bases not matched to a gene. This CDR3 spans 15 amino acids. Germline CDR1 reads KGHSH; CDR2 reads LQKENI. CDR3 loop: CASSPWTGGVNEQFF. The DNA of the CDR3 is TGTGCCAGCTCACCATGGACAGGGGGGGTTAATGAGCAGTTCTTC.

The V and J genes are TRBV24-1 and TRBJ2-3; 13 bases match TRBD2. With 7 bases clipped from V and 2 bases from J, the junction kept 2 bases outside the gene matches. CDR1 is KGHDR, CDR2 SFDVKD, per germline. The CDR3 has 15 residues. Here the CDR3 reads CATRGLAGPTDTQYF. The CDR3 DNA follows: TGTGCCACCAGGGGACTAGCGGGGCCCACAGATACGCAGTATTTT.

The chain couples TRBV9 to TRBJ1-3; D gene ambiguous. This CDR3 has 14 amino acids. Germline V lookup: CDR1 SGDLS, CDR2 YYNGEE. Trimming removed 3 bases at V and 4 bases at J, with 11 bases between. The CDR3 DNA is TGTGCCAGCAGCGGGCACAGCACAGGAAACACCATATATTTT. Amino acid sequence: CASSGHSTGNTIYF. Complete variable domain (other parts from reference TRBV9 and TRBJ1-3): DSGVTQTPKHLITATGQRVTLRCSPRSGDLSVYWYQQSLDQGLQFLIQYYNGEERAKGNILERFSAQQFPDLHSELNLSSLELGDSALYFCASSGHSTGNTIYFGEGSWLTVV.

The chain has TRBV3-1 (or the pseudogene TRBV3-2) and TRBJ2-5; no reliable D call. Looked up from germline, CDR1 is LGHDT and CDR2 is YNNKEL (reference sequence). V lost 1 base and J 3 bases, leaving 15 bases between the germline ends. CDR3 length: 16 residues. The CDR3 protein is CASSQVRSSSEETQYF. The CDR3 DNA follows: TGTGCCAGCAGCCAAGTAAGGAGTAGTTCGGAAGAGACCCAGTACTTC.

The rearrangement links TRBV5-1 to TRBJ1-3; 7 bases are shared with TRBD1. The V segment lost 0 bases and the J segment 2 bases; nucleotides outside the gene matches: 2. Germline CDR1 reads SGHRS; CDR2 reads YFSETQ. There are 15 residues in the CDR3. CDR3 in DNA: TGCGCCAGCAGCTTGGGACAGGGTCCTGGAAACACCATATATTTT. Protein product: CASSLGQGPGNTIYF.

The chain couples TRBV7-9 to TRBJ1-1; D is undetermined. The CDR3 has 13 amino acids. CDR1 is SEHNR, CDR2 FQNEAQ, per germline (reference sequence). V gave up 5 bases and J gave up 7 bases, with 14 bases separating them. In DNA form, the CDR3 reads TGTGCCAGCAGCCCCTCGGGAAGTTTTGAAGCTTTCTTT. As protein: CASSPSGSFEAFF.

The chain recombines TRBV9 with TRBJ1-2; 10 positions match TRBD1. The V gene's germline CDR1 is SGDLS and CDR2 YYNGEE. V was pared by 4 bases and J by 4 bases, with 7 bases of the junction left unmatched. This CDR3 has 15 residues. CDR3 nucleotides: TGTGCCAGCAGCCCAGACAGGGGGCTGGGCTATGGCTACACCTTC. This translates into CASSPDRGLGYGYTF.

The V gene is TRBV7-6, the J gene TRBJ1-2; 7 nucleotides agree with TRBD1. J gave up 8 bases and V 5 bases, and 17 bases lay outside the gene matches. The CDR3 loop spans 16 amino acids. Germline V lookup: CDR1 SGHVS, CDR2 FNYEAQ. CDR3 bases: TGTGCCAGCAGCGCGGGGACAGATCCCGGGATGTGGGGCTACACCTTC. It encodes CASSAGTDPGMWGYTF.

This rearrangement joins TRBV5-1 to TRBJ2-5; a possible D gene is TRBD1 (8 bases). This CDR3 comprises 14 residues. Between the trimmed V and J ends, which lost 0 bases and 4 bases, there was a span of 10 bases. The V gene's germline CDR1 is SGHRS and CDR2 YFSETQ. The CDR3 here is CASSLDRGGETQYF. CDR3 coding DNA: TGCGCCAGCAGCTTGGACAGGGGGGGAGAGACCCAGTACTTC.

The chain has TRBV2 and TRBJ1-6; tentatively, D is TRBD1 (6 bases). The germline CDR1 and CDR2 sequences are SNHLY and FYNNEI. Trimming removed 1 base at V and 10 bases at J, with 11 bases between. The CDR3 is 14 amino acids. As DNA, the CDR3 is TGTGCCAGCAGTGAAGACAGGGTAAGATCACCCCTCCACTTT. This sequence encodes CASSEDRVRSPLHF.